This T cell receptor (beta chain) was profiled in a study of T cell repertoires in cytomegalovirus infection. The sample holds many counts of this clonotype. Its matching antigen is unknown. Germline loops: CDR1 SGHVS, CDR2 FQNEAQ. V was pared by 4 bases and J by 7 bases, with 11 bases of the junction left unmatched. This CDR3 spans 16 amino acids. TCRdb itself ran the reads through MiXCR, one entry per CDR3 protein. Of a few hundred thousand distinct CDR3 sequences listed, around 20% are singletons. The clonotype comes from a human donor in good health (CMV status not recorded). Some clones in this sample may be carry-over from other donors' samples. Sequences were derived from cultured PBMCs, sampled from culture after CMV antigen stimulation. The chain combines TRBV7-8 with TRBJ2-1, with 9 bases identical to TRBD2. The CDR3 spells CASSSRDLAGRNEQFF. CDR3 DNA sequence: TGTGCCAGCAGCTCCCGGGACCTAGCGGGAAGGAATGAGCAGTTCTTC.